Shown below are 29 T cell receptor beta chains from a single sample sequenced in a study of CD8 T cells in Susac syndrome. With random hexamers, reverse transcription was performed on about 0.5 to 1 ug of RNA. TCRdb reanalysed the immunoSEQ multiplex PCR reads using MiXCR and keeps one entry per CDR3 protein. The sample holds about 280,000 distinct CDR3 sequences, around 83% seen once. Input material: CD8+ T cells from PBMCs. These receptors originate from a human donor with multiple sclerosis.

The chain links TRBV28 to TRBJ2-3, with 7 bases aligning to TRBD2. The CDR3 extends over 16 amino acids. V lost 5 bases, J lost 5 bases, and 13 bases stayed unmatched. Germline assignment: CDR1 MDHEN and CDR2 SYDVKM. CDR3 residues: CASSTAGTILRDTQYF. CDR3 DNA sequence: TGTGCCAGCAGTACCGCCGGGACTATCCTAAGAGATACGCAGTATTTT.

V usage is TRBV13 and J usage is TRBJ2-2; D gene uncertain. Trimming pared 4 bases from V and 4 bases from J, leaving 16 bases between. Germline CDR1 is PRHDT and CDR2 is FYEKMQ (reference sequence). The CDR3 totals 16 residues. In DNA, the CDR3 is TGTGCCAGCAGCTCAGACACGTCCCGAGGCACCGGGGAGCTGTTTTTT. Its protein product is CASSSDTSRGTGELFF.

On this clonotype itself: Mismatch with germline at one junction end may stem from a read error. The chain combines TRBV29-1 with TRBJ1-2, with D unresolved. The germline CDR1 and CDR2 sequences are SQVTM and ANQGSEA. The CDR3 totals 11 residues. CDR3 residues: CSVEEYYGYTF. CDR3 bases: TGCAGCGTAGAAGAGTACTATGGCTACACCTTC. Looking up the rest from reference TRBV29-1 and TRBJ1-2 gives the full variable domain: SAVISQKPSRDICQRGTSLTIQCQVDSQVTMMFWYRQQPGQSLTLIATANQGSEATYESGFVIDKFPISRPNLTFSTLTVSNMSPEDSSIYLCSVEEYYGYTFGSGTRLTVV.

The chain carries TRBV5-1 and TRBJ1-1; D gene uncertain. The germline V gene encodes CDR1 SGHRS and CDR2 YFSETQ. Trimming shortened V by 1 base and J by 1 base, and 8 bases separated the two germline ends. The CDR3 runs 14 residues. CDR3 DNA sequence: TGCGCCAGCAGCTTGAGGCTGGGGAACACTGAAGCTTTCTTT. This codes for CASSLRLGNTEAFF.

This clonotype was picked up one time. The V call is TRBV9, the J call TRBJ1-6, with a tentative D call TRBD1 (5 bases). Germline CDR1 and CDR2: SGDLS and YYNGEE. The CDR3 has 13 amino acids. V was trimmed by 7 bases and J by 6 bases, leaving 11 bases between them. CDR3 nucleotides: TGTGCCAGCGGGGGGTCTGGTAATTCACCCCTCCACTTT. Its translation is CASGGSGNSPLHF.

This sequence joins TRBV9 and TRBJ2-2, with D perhaps TRBD2 (6 bases). Looked up from germline, CDR1 is SGDLS and CDR2 is YYNGEE. The V end was cut by 0 bases, the J end by 1 base, with 10 bases between. The CDR3 has 16 amino acids. The CDR3 DNA sequence: TGTGCCAGCAGCGTAGGAGGGACTTTGAACACCGGGGAGCTGTTTTTT. Its protein product is CASSVGGTLNTGELFF.

The chain employs TRBV7-9 and TRBJ2-5; D unclear. CDR1 SEHNR and CDR2 FQNEAQ come from the germline V gene (reference sequence). The CDR3 totals 13 residues. The ends were cut back, 0 bases at V and 3 bases at J, with 5 bases in the middle. CDR3 nucleotide sequence: TGTGCCAGCAGCTTAGCGACCAAAGAGACCCAGTACTTC. Protein product: CASSLATKETQYF.

The CDR3 nucleotides read TGCGCCAGCAGCTGGCAACAGGCGAAGAACACTGAAGCTTTCTTT. Residues: CASSWQQAKNTEAFF. This chain joins TRBV5-1 and TRBJ1-1; perhaps TRBD1 as D (5 bases). Trimming removed 3 bases from V and 1 base from J, with 13 bases in between. Germline loops: CDR1 SGHRS, CDR2 YFSETQ. The CDR3 length is 15 residues.

The V and J genes are TRBV12-3 or TRBV12-4 and TRBJ1-5; 7 nucleotides match TRBD1. The J segment lost 4 bases and the V segment lost 3 bases, leaving 9 bases of the junction unmatched. The CDR3 length is 16 residues. The chain's CDR3 is CASSLPGQAMNQPQHF. In DNA form, the CDR3 reads TGTGCCAGCAGTTTGCCCGGACAGGCGATGAATCAGCCCCAGCATTTT.

The J gene is TRBJ2-1, the V gene TRBV9; perhaps TRBD2 as D (5 bases). The germline CDR1 and CDR2 sequences are SGDLS and YYNGEE. Trimming pared 3 bases from V and 7 bases from J, leaving 11 bases between. CDR3 size: 13 residues. The CDR3 bases are TGTGCCAGCAGCGAGGAGGTCCAGAATGAGCAGTTCTTC. This encodes CASSEEVQNEQFF.

V and J are TRBV9 and TRBJ2-1, with TRBD1 matching over 8 bases. The CDR3 loop spans 14 amino acids. The V gene's germline CDR1 is SGDLS and CDR2 YYNGEE. The V and J ends lost 2 bases and 4 bases, in that order; junction bases with no gene match: 2. DNA for the CDR3: TGTGCCAGCAGCGTGGACAGGGCTTACAATGAGCAGTTCTTC. It codes for CASSVDRAYNEQFF.

This clonotype showed up just once. The CDR3 loop reads CASSPVDTEAFF. The DNA of the CDR3 is TGTGCCAGCAGCCCGGTGGACACTGAAGCTTTCTTT. This chain links TRBV7-9 with TRBJ1-1; no reliable D call. Germline loops: CDR1 SEHNR, CDR2 FQNEAQ (reference sequence). The ends were cut back, 5 bases at V and 3 bases at J, with 7 bases in the middle. The length of the CDR3 is 12 residues.

This clonotype was counted only a few times. This rearrangement joins TRBV7-9 to TRBJ2-7; D is uncertain. The CDR3 totals 12 residues. Per germline, CDR1 SEHNR and CDR2 FQNEAQ (reference sequence). Trimming removed 0 bases at V and 3 bases at J, with 3 bases between. The CDR3 reads CASSLADYEQYF. The CDR3 nucleotides read TGTGCCAGCAGCTTAGCCGACTACGAGCAGTACTTC.

Comment on this clonotype: The DNA is omitted, as the CDR3 cannot be located on it reliably, and the CDR3 follows TCRdb's listing. The chain carries TRBV5-6 and TRBJ2-3; the tabulated D call, TRBD2, remains unverified against the DNA. The CDR3 sequence runs 17 residues, both termini included. Germline V gene data show CDR1 as SGHDT and CDR2 as YYEEEE. The CDR3 sequence: CASSSPLHFEITDTQYF.

The V call is TRBV6-5, the J call TRBJ2-2; TRBD2 is a possible D gene (5 bases). This CDR3 is 16 amino acids long. The V end lost 0 bases, the J end lost 4 bases, and 12 bases lay between the germline ends. The germline CDR1 and CDR2 sequences are MNHEY and SVGAGI. The CDR3 is CASSYSIGERTGELFF. As DNA, the CDR3 is TGTGCCAGCAGTTACTCAATCGGGGAGCGCACCGGGGAGCTGTTTTTT.

The J gene is TRBJ2-3, the V gene TRBV7-9, with D perhaps TRBD1 or TRBD2 (5 bases each). The germline V gene has CDR1 SEHNR and CDR2 FQNEAQ (reference sequence). The length of the CDR3 is 16 residues. Deletions cut 8 bases from V and 2 bases from J, with 20 bases between. The CDR3 bases are TGTGCCAGCCACCGGTTGGGGACCACCTACACAGATACGCAGTATTTT. This codes for CASHRLGTTYTDTQYF. Using reference TRBV7-9 and TRBJ2-3 for the parts outside the CDR3, the full variable domain is DTGVSQNPRHKITKRGQNVTFRCDPISEHNRLYWYRQTLGQGPEFLTYFQNEAQLEKSRLLSDRFSAERPKGSFSTLEIQRTEQGDSAMYLCASHRLGTTYTDTQYFGPGTRLTVL.

The V and J genes are TRBV7-8 and TRBJ2-1, with TRBD2 as a possible D gene (5 bases). The V gene lost 5 bases and the J gene lost 4 bases, with 18 bases spanning the gap. CDR1 SGHVS and CDR2 FQNEAQ come from the germline V gene. CDR3 length equals 16 residues. The CDR3 DNA follows: TGTGCCAGCAGCCCTCATTTGGCGGGTCCTTACAATGAGCAGTTCTTC. Translated: CASSPHLAGPYNEQFF.

This chain joins TRBV12-3 or TRBV12-4 and TRBJ2-1; 12 bases are a match to TRBD2. Germline trimming cut 2 bases from V and 10 bases from J; bases unmatched to any gene: 12. CDR3 length equals 17 residues. The CDR3 spells CASSLKGGLAGGREQFF. The CDR3 region has the DNA TGTGCCAGCAGTTTAAAGGGGGGGCTAGCGGGAGGGCGCGAGCAGTTCTTC.

V and J are TRBV7-6 and TRBJ2-2; maybe TRBD1 (5 bases). The CDR3 extends over 15 amino acids. The germline CDR1 and CDR2 sequences are SGHVS and FNYEAQ. Trimming removed 1 base at V and 4 bases at J, with 10 bases between. Here the CDR3 reads CASSLGRVGTGELFF. For the CDR3, the DNA is TGTGCCAGCAGCTTAGGCAGGGTCGGCACCGGGGAGCTGTTTTTT.

The CDR3 DNA is TGCAGTGCTCAGGCAGGCACAGATACGCAGTATTTT. Translating it yields CSAQAGTDTQYF. The chain couples TRBV20-1 to TRBJ2-3, with D uncertain. V was pared by 5 bases and J by 1 base, with 7 bases between. The germline gives CDR1 DFQATT, CDR2 SNEGSKA (reference sequence). The CDR3 length is 12 residues.

The chain links TRBV7-9 to TRBJ2-1, with D tentatively TRBD2 (8 bases). Per germline, CDR1 SEHNR and CDR2 FQNEAQ (reference sequence). V lost 5 bases and J lost 3, with 17 bases in between. The CDR3 is made up of 16 amino acids. As DNA, the CDR3 is TGTGCCAGCAGCCCCCGGGGGGGGACAGACTACAATGAGCAGTTCTTC. Protein product: CASSPRGGTDYNEQFF.

This chain connects TRBV7-9 to TRBJ2-1; 7 nucleotides align to TRBD2. Germline lookup yields CDR1 SEHNR and CDR2 FQNEAQ (reference sequence). The CDR3 covers 16 residues. The J segment lost 5 bases and the V segment lost 3 bases, leaving 10 bases of the junction unmatched. The CDR3 loop reads CASSFARTSRDNEQFF. The CDR3 bases are TGTGCCAGCAGCTTCGCACGGACTAGTCGGGACAATGAGCAGTTCTTC. Full variable domain (remainder filled in from reference TRBV7-9 and TRBJ2-1): DTGVSQNPRHKITKRGQNVTFRCDPISEHNRLYWYRQTLGQGPEFLTYFQNEAQLEKSRLLSDRFSAERPKGSFSTLEIQRTEQGDSAMYLCASSFARTSRDNEQFFGPGTRLTVL.

The gene calls are TRBV28 and TRBJ2-1, with D perhaps TRBD1 or TRBD2 (5 bases each). The germline V gene encodes CDR1 MDHEN and CDR2 SYDVKM. This CDR3 region has 14 residues. V lost 7 bases and J lost 5, with 15 bases in between. The CDR3 DNA follows: TGTGCCAGCACCTGGGACGGCGGTGACAATGAGCAGTTCTTC. It codes for CASTWDGGDNEQFF.

The chain links TRBV7-8 to TRBJ1-1; 10 bases align to TRBD1. V shed 9 bases and J 7 bases; nucleotides not matched to a gene: 14. This CDR3 comprises 15 residues. From germline, CDR1 is SGHVS and CDR2 FQNEAQ. The CDR3 DNA is TGTGCCAGTACAGAGGGGACAGGGGTCTTGGGTGAAGCTTTCTTT. It is translated as CASTEGTGVLGEAFF.

V gene TRBV9 combines with J gene TRBJ2-3, with 12 bases aligning to TRBD1. The ends lost 3 bases at V and 4 bases at J; junction bases unmatched: 12. The germline CDR1 and CDR2 sequences are SGDLS and YYNGEE. The CDR3 spans 18 residues. CDR3 sequence: CASSGRRGDRGPADTQYF. CDR3 nucleotides: TGTGCCAGCAGCGGAAGGAGAGGGGACAGGGGGCCCGCAGATACGCAGTATTTT.

V and J are TRBV25-1 and TRBJ2-3; D is uncertain. Trimming left V 1 base short and J 1 base short, with 15 bases between. Germline V gives CDR1 MGHDK, CDR2 SYGVNS. There are 17 residues in the CDR3. The CDR3 loop is CASSESRRGSGTDTQYF. DNA of the CDR3: TGTGCCAGCAGTGAATCCCGTCGAGGCTCTGGCACAGATACGCAGTATTTT.

J is TRBJ2-7 and V is TRBV14; no definite D call. The length of the CDR3 is 14 residues. Germline CDR1 SGHDN, CDR2 FVKESK. Trimming cost V 0 bases and J 3 bases, with 9 bases left between them. Here the CDR3 reads CASSQELTYYEQYF. CDR3 nucleotides: TGTGCCAGCAGCCAAGAGCTAACTTACTACGAGCAGTACTTC. Together with reference TRBV14 and TRBJ2-7, the CDR3 gives the full variable domain: EAGVTQFPSHSVIEKGQTVTLRCDPISGHDNLYWYRRVMGKEIKFLLHFVKESKQDESGMPNNRFLAERTGGTYSTLKVQPAELEDSGVYFCASSQELTYYEQYFGPGTRLTVT.

CDR3 coding DNA: TGTGCCAGCAGCAACAGGGCAGTGGGAAGCAATCAGCCCCAGCATTTT. The encoded protein is CASSNRAVGSNQPQHF. The chain joins TRBV21-1 to TRBJ1-5; TRBD1 was called by the table and not checked on the DNA. TRBV21-1 is marked as a pseudogene. The CDR3 totals 16 residues.

About this clonotype itself: A junction end diverges from the germline sequence, so it may reflect a read error. V usage is TRBV20-1 and J usage is TRBJ2-3; maybe TRBD2 (6 bases). Germline CDR1 reads DFQATT; CDR2 reads SNEGSKA (reference sequence). This CDR3 spans 10 amino acids. The CDR3 sequence is CSAVFGEDNF. DNA for the CDR3: TGCAGTGCCGTTTTCGGGGAGGATAACTTT.